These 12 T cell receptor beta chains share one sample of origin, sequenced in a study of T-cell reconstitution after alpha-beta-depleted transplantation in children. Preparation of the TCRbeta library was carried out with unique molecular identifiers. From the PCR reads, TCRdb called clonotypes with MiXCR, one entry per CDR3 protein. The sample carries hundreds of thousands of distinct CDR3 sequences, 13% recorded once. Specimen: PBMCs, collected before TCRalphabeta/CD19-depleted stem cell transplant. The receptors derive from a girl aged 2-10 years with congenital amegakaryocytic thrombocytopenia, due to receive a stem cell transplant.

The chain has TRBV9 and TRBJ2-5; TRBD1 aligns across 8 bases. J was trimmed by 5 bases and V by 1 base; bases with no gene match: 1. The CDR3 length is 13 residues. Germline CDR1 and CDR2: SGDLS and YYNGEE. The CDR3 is CASSVRQGETQYF. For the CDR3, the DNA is TGTGCCAGCAGCGTAAGACAGGGGGAGACCCAGTACTTC.

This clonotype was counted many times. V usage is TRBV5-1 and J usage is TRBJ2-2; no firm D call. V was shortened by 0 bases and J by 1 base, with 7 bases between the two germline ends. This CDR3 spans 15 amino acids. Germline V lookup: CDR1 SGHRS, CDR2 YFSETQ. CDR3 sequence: CASSLGLGNTGELFF. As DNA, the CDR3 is TGCGCCAGCAGCTTGGGCTTAGGGAACACCGGGGAGCTGTTTTTT.

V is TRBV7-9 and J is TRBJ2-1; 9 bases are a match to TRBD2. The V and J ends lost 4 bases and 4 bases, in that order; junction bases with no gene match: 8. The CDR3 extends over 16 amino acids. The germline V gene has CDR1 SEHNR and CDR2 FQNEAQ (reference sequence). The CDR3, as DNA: TGTGCCAGCAGCTCCCGGGGCGGGAGGGATTACAATGAGCAGTTCTTC. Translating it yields CASSSRGGRDYNEQFF.

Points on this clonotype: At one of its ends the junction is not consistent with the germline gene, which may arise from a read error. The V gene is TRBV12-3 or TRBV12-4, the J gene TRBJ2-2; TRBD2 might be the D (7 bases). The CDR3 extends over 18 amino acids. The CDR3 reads CANSPADYRGAGSGELFF. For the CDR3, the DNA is TGTGCCAACAGTCCGGCCGATTATCGGGGGGCAGGGTCCGGGGAGCTGTTTTTT.

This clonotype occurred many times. The CDR3 here is CASSSSGTGGTEAFF. Here the CDR3 DNA reads TGCGCCAGCAGCTCCTCCGGGACAGGTGGTACTGAAGCTTTCTTT. The J gene is TRBJ1-1, the V gene TRBV5-1; 8 bases match TRBD1. This CDR3 is 15 amino acids long. CDR1 and CDR2 (germline): SGHRS, YFSETQ. With 3 bases clipped from V and 5 bases from J, the junction kept 9 bases outside the gene matches.

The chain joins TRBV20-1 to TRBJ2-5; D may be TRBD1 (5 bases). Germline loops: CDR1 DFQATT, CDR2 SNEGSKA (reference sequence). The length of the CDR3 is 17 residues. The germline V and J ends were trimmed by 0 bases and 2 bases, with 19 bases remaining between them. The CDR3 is CSARDESAGFYQETQYF. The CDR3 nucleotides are TGCAGTGCTAGAGATGAATCGGCAGGGTTTTATCAAGAGACCCAGTACTTC.

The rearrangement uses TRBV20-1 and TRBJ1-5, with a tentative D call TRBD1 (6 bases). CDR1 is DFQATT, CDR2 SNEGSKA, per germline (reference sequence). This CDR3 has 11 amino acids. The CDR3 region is CRQQGRQPQHF. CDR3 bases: TGCAGGCAACAGGGTCGTCAGCCCCAGCATTTT.

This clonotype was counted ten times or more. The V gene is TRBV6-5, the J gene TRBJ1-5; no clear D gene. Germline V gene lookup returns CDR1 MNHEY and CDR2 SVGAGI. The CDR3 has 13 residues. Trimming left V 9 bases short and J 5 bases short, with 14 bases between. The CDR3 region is CASRRVGDQPQHF. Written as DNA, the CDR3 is TGTGCCAGTCGGAGGGTCGGGGATCAGCCCCAGCATTTT.

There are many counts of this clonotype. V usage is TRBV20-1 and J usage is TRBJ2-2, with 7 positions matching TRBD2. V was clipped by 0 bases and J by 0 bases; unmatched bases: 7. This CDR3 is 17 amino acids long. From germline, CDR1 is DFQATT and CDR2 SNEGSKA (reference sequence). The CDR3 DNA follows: TGCAGTGCTAGAGATCGCCTAGCGGCCTCGAACACCGGGGAGCTGTTTTTT. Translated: CSARDRLAASNTGELFF.

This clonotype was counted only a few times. This CDR3 reads CAISVTSGKGETQYF. For the CDR3, the DNA is TGTGCCATCAGTGTGACTAGCGGGAAGGGGGAGACCCAGTACTTC. The V and J genes are TRBV10-3 and TRBJ2-5, with 11 nucleotides matching TRBD2. This CDR3 region has 15 residues. Germline CDR1 and CDR2: ENHRY and SYGVKD. The junction had 6 bases not matched to a gene; V was cut back by 4 bases and J by 5 bases.

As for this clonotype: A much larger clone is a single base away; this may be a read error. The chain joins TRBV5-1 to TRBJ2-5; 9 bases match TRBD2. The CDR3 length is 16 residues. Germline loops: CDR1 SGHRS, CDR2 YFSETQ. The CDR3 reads CASSFGREGPQDTQYF. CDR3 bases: TGCGCCAGCAGCTTCGGGCGGGAGGGCCCACAAGACACCCAGTACTTC.

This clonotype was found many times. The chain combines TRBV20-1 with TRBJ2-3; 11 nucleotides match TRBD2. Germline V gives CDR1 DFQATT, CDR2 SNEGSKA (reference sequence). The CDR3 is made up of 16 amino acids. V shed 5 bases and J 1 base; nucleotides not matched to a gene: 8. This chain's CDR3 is CSAVLGLAERTDTQYF. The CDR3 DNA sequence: TGCAGTGCTGTCCTGGGACTAGCGGAACGCACAGATACGCAGTATTTT.